This is a list of T cell receptor beta chains from one sample in a study of vaccination effects on CD4 cells after COVID-19. The antigens these receptors bind are not known. TCRdb keeps only in-frame clones here, not all; method: immunoSEQ multiplex PCR. This sample carries roughly 30,000 clones, around three quarters of them seen once, and the ten largest clones take around 25%. The sample in question was CD4+ T cells from PBMCs cultured with HCoV-OC43 spike peptides, obtained before COVID-19 vaccination. The receptors come from a human donor who received a COVID-19 vaccine. The CDR3 runs from the conserved cysteine through the conserved F or W. The order of the fields is V gene, clone size, D gene, J gene, CDR3 protein, CDR3 DNA. A D gene is named only where the DNA matches it firmly. Clone size is not always given. Where it is, it says once, few, many or a class for expanded clones.

v_call: TRBV13; clone_size: .; d_call: .; j_call: TRBJ2-7; cdr3_aa: CASSLGRGEQYF; cdr3_nt: TGTGCCAGCAGCTTAGGACGGGGCGAGCAGTACTTC
v_call: TRBV4-2; clone_size: .; d_call: TRBD1; j_call: TRBJ2-3; cdr3_aa: CASSPRDRADTQYF; cdr3_nt: TGTGCCAGCAGCCCCAGAGACAGGGCAGATACGCAGTATTTT
v_call: TRBV7-2; clone_size: .; d_call: .; j_call: TRBJ1-5; cdr3_aa: CASSLGAGANQPQHF; cdr3_nt: TGTGCCAGCAGCTTAGGGGCGGGGGCAAATCAGCCCCAGCATTTT
v_call: TRBV7-2; clone_size: .; d_call: TRBD1; j_call: TRBJ2-7; cdr3_aa: CASSLRPDRGGDEQYF; cdr3_nt: TGTGCCAGCAGCCTTAGACCGGACAGGGGCGGGGACGAGCAGTACTTC
v_call: TRBV10-3; clone_size: .; d_call: .; j_call: TRBJ2-7; cdr3_aa: CAISESLEQYF; cdr3_nt: TGTGCCATCAGTGAGTCCCTCGAGCAGTACTTC
v_call: TRBV4-3; clone_size: .; d_call: TRBD1; j_call: TRBJ1-6; cdr3_aa: CASRQGQQNSPLHF; cdr3_nt: TGCGCCAGCAGACAGGGACAGCAAAATTCACCCCTCCACTTT
v_call: TRBV6-5; clone_size: .; d_call: .; j_call: TRBJ1-2; cdr3_aa: CASRNPGNHNYGYTF; cdr3_nt: TGTGCCAGCCGAAACCCCGGGAACCATAACTATGGCTACACCTTC
v_call: TRBV15; clone_size: .; d_call: .; j_call: TRBJ1-2; cdr3_aa: CATSRDLSGQGNYGYTF; cdr3_nt: TGTGCCACCAGCAGAGATCTGTCGGGTCAGGGGAACTATGGCTACACCTTC
v_call: TRBV18; clone_size: few; d_call: .; j_call: TRBJ1-1; cdr3_aa: CASSSRDLSTEAFF; cdr3_nt: TGTGCCAGCTCATCCCGGGACTTAAGCACTGAAGCTTTCTTT
v_call: TRBV2; clone_size: .; d_call: TRBD2; j_call: TRBJ2-7; cdr3_aa: CASIEAGGREQYF; cdr3_nt: TGTGCCAGCATCGAAGCGGGGGGGCGGGAGCAGTACTTC
v_call: TRBV6-6; clone_size: few; d_call: .; j_call: TRBJ1-4; cdr3_aa: CASRLEEKLFF; cdr3_nt: TGTGCCAGCCGGTTGGAGGAAAAACTGTTTTTT
v_call: TRBV6-5; clone_size: .; d_call: .; j_call: TRBJ2-1; cdr3_aa: CASSYSTGARNEQFF; cdr3_nt: TGTGCCAGCAGTTACTCGACGGGGGCGCGGAATGAGCAGTTCTTC
v_call: TRBV9; clone_size: few; d_call: TRBD1; j_call: TRBJ2-5; cdr3_aa: CASSVGTGGVETQYF; cdr3_nt: TGTGCCAGCAGCGTCGGGACAGGGGGCGTGGAGACCCAGTACTTC
v_call: TRBV3-1/TRBV3-2; clone_size: .; d_call: .; j_call: TRBJ2-7; cdr3_aa: CASSTKVGHAGDYEQYF; cdr3_nt: TGTGCCAGCAGTACAAAAGTCGGACACGCCGGGGACTACGAGCAGTACTTC
v_call: TRBV6-2/TRBV6-3; clone_size: once; d_call: .; j_call: TRBJ2-7; cdr3_aa: CASSYKASYEQYF; cdr3_nt: TGTGCCAGCAGTTACAAGGCCTCCTACGAGCAGTACTTC
v_call: TRBV12-1; clone_size: .; d_call: .; j_call: TRBJ1-2; cdr3_aa: CASSFGGHGYTF; cdr3_nt: TGTGCCAGCAGCTTTGGGGGGCATGGCTACACCTTC
v_call: TRBV30; clone_size: .; d_call: .; j_call: TRBJ1-5; cdr3_aa: CAWSEGGGQPQHF; cdr3_nt: TGTGCCTGGAGTGAAGGGGGGGGTCAGCCCCAGCATTTT
v_call: TRBV7-9; clone_size: .; d_call: TRBD2; j_call: TRBJ2-5; cdr3_aa: CASTAGALAGVETQYF; cdr3_nt: TGTGCCAGCACCGCTGGGGCCCTAGCGGGAGTAGAGACCCAGTACTTC
v_call: TRBV5-6; clone_size: .; d_call: .; j_call: TRBJ2-1; cdr3_aa: CASSRDTYNEQFF; cdr3_nt: TGTGCCAGCAGCCGGGACACCTACAATGAGCAGTTCTTC
v_call: TRBV3-1/TRBV3-2; clone_size: .; d_call: .; j_call: TRBJ1-5; cdr3_aa: CASSQGYHQPQHF; cdr3_nt: TGTGCCAGCAGCCAAGGTTATCATCAGCCCCAGCATTTT
v_call: TRBV19; clone_size: .; d_call: .; j_call: TRBJ1-5; cdr3_aa: CASSIERSQHSNQPQHF; cdr3_nt: TGTGCCAGTAGTATAGAAAGGTCGCAGCATAGCAATCAGCCCCAGCATTTT
v_call: TRBV11-2; clone_size: .; d_call: .; j_call: TRBJ2-7; cdr3_aa: CASRTFSGSVSGEQYF; cdr3_nt: TGTGCCAGCAGAACCTTTTCGGGGTCGGTTTCGGGAGAGCAGTACTTC
v_call: TRBV5-4; clone_size: .; d_call: .; j_call: TRBJ1-2; cdr3_aa: CASSHEGQGRLGYTF; cdr3_nt: TGTGCCAGCAGCCACGAGGGGCAGGGACGTTTGGGCTACACCTTC
v_call: TRBV19; clone_size: once; d_call: TRBD1; j_call: TRBJ1-5; cdr3_aa: CASSEMTGGPQHF; cdr3_nt: TGTGCCAGTAGCGAAATGACAGGGGGGCCCCAGCATTTT
v_call: TRBV9; clone_size: .; d_call: .; j_call: TRBJ1-1; cdr3_aa: CASSPRSLGTEAFF; cdr3_nt: TGTGCCAGCAGCCCCAGAAGTCTGGGGACTGAAGCTTTCTTT
v_call: TRBV5-1; clone_size: .; d_call: .; j_call: TRBJ1-1; cdr3_aa: CASSTDVNTEAFF; cdr3_nt: TGCGCCAGCAGCACGGACGTGAACACTGAAGCTTTCTTT
v_call: TRBV4-2; clone_size: few; d_call: .; j_call: TRBJ2-1; cdr3_aa: CASSLPGFYNEQFF; cdr3_nt: TGTGCCAGCAGCCTCCCGGGATTCTACAATGAGCAGTTCTTC
v_call: TRBV28; clone_size: .; d_call: TRBD2; j_call: TRBJ2-7; cdr3_aa: CASRLGGGASYEQYF; cdr3_nt: TGTGCCAGCAGGCTGGGCGGGGGGGCCTCCTACGAGCAGTACTTC
v_call: TRBV5-6; clone_size: .; d_call: .; j_call: TRBJ1-1; cdr3_aa: CASSPRWAGVGLNTEAFF; cdr3_nt: TGTGCCAGCAGCCCCCGGTGGGCAGGGGTCGGGCTGAACACTGAAGCTTTCTTT
v_call: TRBV5-6; clone_size: .; d_call: TRBD2; j_call: TRBJ2-1; cdr3_aa: CASSFRGGRAAKRAGQFF; cdr3_nt: TGTGCCAGCAGCTTCAGGGGCGGGAGGGCCGCGAAGAGGGCCGGGCAGTTCTTC
v_call: TRBV20-1; clone_size: .; d_call: .; j_call: TRBJ1-6; cdr3_aa: CSASLNGPLNSPLHF; cdr3_nt: TGCAGTGCTAGTTTGAATGGACCACTAAATTCACCCCTCCACTTT
v_call: TRBV19; clone_size: few; d_call: .; j_call: TRBJ2-1; cdr3_aa: CASSITSGITYNEQFF; cdr3_nt: TGTGCCAGTAGTATTACGAGCGGAATAACCTACAATGAGCAGTTCTTC
v_call: TRBV10-3; clone_size: .; d_call: TRBD1; j_call: TRBJ1-1; cdr3_aa: CAIKGTGAGNEAFF; cdr3_nt: TGTGCCATCAAGGGGACAGGGGCGGGTAATGAGGCTTTCTTT
v_call: TRBV11-1; clone_size: .; d_call: .; j_call: TRBJ2-2; cdr3_aa: CASSFGWGPGELFF; cdr3_nt: TGTGCCAGCAGCTTCGGTTGGGGTCCCGGGGAGCTGTTTTTT
v_call: TRBV30; clone_size: few; d_call: .; j_call: TRBJ1-1; cdr3_aa: CAWSVSGPNTEAFF; cdr3_nt: TGTGCCTGGAGTGTATCCGGGCCGAACACTGAAGCTTTCTTT
v_call: TRBV27; clone_size: .; d_call: .; j_call: TRBJ2-5; cdr3_aa: CASSFMGGGRETQYF; cdr3_nt: TGTGCCAGCAGTTTCATGGGGGGCGGGCGGGAGACCCAGTACTTC
v_call: TRBV4-1; clone_size: .; d_call: .; j_call: TRBJ2-2; cdr3_aa: CASSQGGWTDTGELFF; cdr3_nt: TGCGCCAGCAGCCAAGGGGGCTGGACCGACACCGGGGAGCTGTTTTTT
v_call: TRBV28; clone_size: .; d_call: TRBD1; j_call: TRBJ1-5; cdr3_aa: CASSGTGGNQPQHF; cdr3_nt: TGTGCCAGCAGCGGGACAGGGGGCAATCAGCCCCAGCATTTT
v_call: TRBV7-9; clone_size: few; d_call: .; j_call: TRBJ1-1; cdr3_aa: CASSALWLPNTEAFF; cdr3_nt: TGTGCCAGCAGCGCATTGTGGCTTCCGAACACTGAAGCTTTCTTT
v_call: TRBV5-1; clone_size: few; d_call: TRBD2; j_call: TRBJ2-1; cdr3_aa: CASSSGLAGVNEQFF; cdr3_nt: TGCGCCAGCAGCTCGGGACTAGCGGGGGTGAATGAGCAGTTCTTC
v_call: TRBV12-3/TRBV12-4; clone_size: .; d_call: .; j_call: TRBJ2-1; cdr3_aa: CASSWDGDNEQFF; cdr3_nt: TGTGCCAGCAGTTGGGACGGGGACAATGAGCAGTTCTTC
v_call: TRBV19; clone_size: few; d_call: TRBD1; j_call: TRBJ1-5; cdr3_aa: CASSSIQGNNQPQHF; cdr3_nt: TGTGCCAGTAGTTCTATACAGGGGAACAATCAGCCCCAGCATTTT
v_call: TRBV4-2; clone_size: .; d_call: .; j_call: TRBJ2-7; cdr3_aa: CASSQEPGAAYEQYF; cdr3_nt: TGTGCCAGCAGCCAAGAGCCGGGGGCCGCCTACGAGCAGTACTTC
v_call: TRBV11-3; clone_size: .; d_call: .; j_call: TRBJ2-1; cdr3_aa: CASSLIAGSYNEQFF; cdr3_nt: TGTGCCAGCAGCTTAATTGCAGGTTCCTACAATGAGCAGTTCTTC
v_call: TRBV10-3; clone_size: .; d_call: TRBD2; j_call: TRBJ2-1; cdr3_aa: CAISVGLAGASEQFF; cdr3_nt: TGTGCCATCAGTGTGGGACTAGCGGGAGCCAGTGAGCAGTTCTTC
v_call: TRBV5-1; clone_size: .; d_call: .; j_call: TRBJ1-2; cdr3_aa: CASSLGAGGYTF; cdr3_nt: TGCGCCAGCAGCTTGGGGGCGGGCGGCTACACCTTC
v_call: TRBV3-1/TRBV3-2; clone_size: .; d_call: TRBD2; j_call: TRBJ2-3; cdr3_aa: CASCLRGGSDTQYF; cdr3_nt: TGTGCCAGCTGTCTGCGGGGGGGCTCAGATACGCAGTATTTT
v_call: TRBV5-1; clone_size: .; d_call: TRBD2; j_call: TRBJ2-5; cdr3_aa: CASSPHRGGVETQYF; cdr3_nt: TGCGCCAGCAGCCCCCATCGGGGGGGGGTGGAGACCCAGTACTTC
v_call: TRBV3-1/TRBV3-2; clone_size: .; d_call: .; j_call: TRBJ1-1; cdr3_aa: CASSQDRGSRGAFF; cdr3_nt: TGTGCCAGCAGCCAAGATAGAGGTAGTCGGGGAGCTTTCTTT
v_call: TRBV11-2; clone_size: once; d_call: .; j_call: TRBJ1-2; cdr3_aa: CASSLEGGPVYGYTF; cdr3_nt: TGTGCCAGCAGCTTAGAAGGGGGGCCGGTCTATGGCTACACCTTC
v_call: TRBV28; clone_size: .; d_call: .; j_call: TRBJ1-2; cdr3_aa: CASSSAAGIGYGYTF; cdr3_nt: TGTGCCAGCAGTTCCGCCGCAGGGATCGGGTATGGCTACACCTTC
v_call: TRBV12-3/TRBV12-4; clone_size: .; d_call: .; j_call: TRBJ2-7; cdr3_aa: CASSYTGYEQYF; cdr3_nt: TGTGCCAGCAGTTACACAGGCTACGAGCAGTACTTC
v_call: TRBV12-3/TRBV12-4; clone_size: .; d_call: TRBD1; j_call: TRBJ1-2; cdr3_aa: CASHRGPHGYTF; cdr3_nt: TGTGCCAGCCACAGGGGGCCTCACGGCTACACCTTC
v_call: TRBV18; clone_size: few; d_call: TRBD1; j_call: TRBJ1-1; cdr3_aa: CASSSQGVVNTEAFF; cdr3_nt: TGTGCCAGCTCATCCCAGGGGGTCGTGAACACTGAAGCTTTCTTT
v_call: TRBV28; clone_size: .; d_call: .; j_call: TRBJ2-1; cdr3_aa: CASTSSGAPSSYNEQFF; cdr3_nt: TGTGCCAGCACTTCTTCAGGGGCCCCAAGCTCCTACAATGAGCAGTTCTTC
v_call: TRBV7-2; clone_size: .; d_call: .; j_call: TRBJ1-1; cdr3_aa: CASSFGMGNTEAFF; cdr3_nt: TGTGCCAGCAGCTTCGGCATGGGGAACACTGAAGCTTTCTTT
v_call: TRBV18; clone_size: .; d_call: .; j_call: TRBJ2-1; cdr3_aa: CASSPLIGTQDEQFF; cdr3_nt: TGTGCCAGCTCACCACTTATCGGGACACAAGATGAGCAGTTCTTC
v_call: TRBV23-1; clone_size: .; d_call: TRBD1; j_call: TRBJ1-5; cdr3_aa: CASRGQGLSQPQHF; cdr3_nt: TGCGCCAGCCGGGGACAGGGCCTGAGTCAGCCCCAGCATTTT
v_call: TRBV4-2; clone_size: few; d_call: .; j_call: TRBJ1-4; cdr3_aa: CASSQESSRKLFF; cdr3_nt: TGTGCCAGCAGCCAAGAATCGAGTCGAAAACTGTTTTTT